This T cell receptor beta chain appears in the sequencing data of a study of identical twins. Unique molecular identifiers were present on cDNA, and template switching added a universal primer site. MiXCR was run by TCRdb on the 5' RACE reads, yielding one entry per CDR3 protein. The table includes nearly 650,000 distinct CDR3 sequences, around 7.5% detected once. Regarding the study as a whole: Beta out-of-frame sequences showed weaker excess sharing between twins. Memory repertoires showed no such pattern, whereas abundant cord blood beta clonotypes carried fewer insertions.

This clonotype was counted at least ten times. Its matching antigen is unknown. The data also belong to a second study, concerning yellow fever vaccine responses in identical twins.

This TCR came from a woman under 30 in good health. The sample comprised PBMCs.

The CDR3 loop reads CASSQDGAEQFF. The CDR3 bases are TGTGCCAGCAGCCAAGATGGGGCTGAGCAGTTCTTC. V gene TRBV4-2 combines with J gene TRBJ2-1; D might be TRBD1 (5 bases). The CDR3 is 12 amino acids. CDR1 is LGHNA, CDR2 YNFKEQ, per germline. The V end lost 0 bases, the J end lost 9 bases, and 6 bases lay between the germline ends.